This T cell receptor beta chain is from a study of shared clonotypes between healthy human individuals. General study points: Some naive CD4 clonotypes, approximately 4.5%, turned up in common across several donors. Generation probabilities were higher for clonotypes shared across all four sorted-subset donors than for unshared ones. Estimated richness values were generally larger in naive subsets than in memory subsets.

This CDR3 comprises 14 residues. Trimming removed 0 bases from V and 2 bases from J, with 9 bases in between. Germline V lookup: CDR1 SGHRS, CDR2 YFSETQ. Worth noting for this clone: The target antigen is unknown.

Authors' data handling: ImmunoSEQ output lacked quality scores and full-length reads, limiting matched filtering. The repertoire was sequenced with immunoSEQ multiplex PCR; TCRdb's copy has only in-frame clones and lacks some. That table gives V, J and clone size, and the DNA gave D and trimming. The table lists under 1,900,000 clones, 98% of them singletons. This sequence was found in a man aged 30-40 years in good health. The chain combines TRBV5-1 with TRBJ2-7; TRBD1 might be the D (5 bases). The sample comprised naive CD4+ T cells sorted from blood. Stated subset: CD45RA+ positively selected. In nucleotides, the CDR3 is TGCGCCAGCAGCTTGGACAGGTCACCCTACGAGCAGTACTTC. This codes for CASSLDRSPYEQYF.